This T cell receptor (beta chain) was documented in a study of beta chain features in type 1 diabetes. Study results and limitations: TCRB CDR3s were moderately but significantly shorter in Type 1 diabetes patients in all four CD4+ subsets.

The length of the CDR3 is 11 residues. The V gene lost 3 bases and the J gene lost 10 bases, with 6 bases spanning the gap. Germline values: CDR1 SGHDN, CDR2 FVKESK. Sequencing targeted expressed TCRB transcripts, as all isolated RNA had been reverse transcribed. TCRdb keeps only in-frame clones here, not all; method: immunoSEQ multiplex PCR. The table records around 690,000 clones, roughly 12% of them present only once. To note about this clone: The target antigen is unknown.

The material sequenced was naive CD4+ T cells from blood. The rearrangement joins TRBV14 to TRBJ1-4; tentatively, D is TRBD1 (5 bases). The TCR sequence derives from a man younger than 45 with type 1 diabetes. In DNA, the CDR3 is TGTGCCAGCAGCCATACAGGAAAACTGTTTTTT. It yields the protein CASSHTGKLFF.